This is a list of T cell receptor beta chains from one sample in a study of shared clonotypes between healthy human individuals. Method: immunoSEQ multiplex PCR; TCRdb's copy keeps in-frame clones and lacks some. The table shows 2 million to 3 million clones, with over 85% occurring only once. Sequencing was performed on naive CD4+ T cells from PBMCs. All receptors come from a man younger than 35 in good health. Some clones in this sample may be carry-over from other donors' samples. Each CDR3 is given with its conserved first and last residue. D genes are given only for firm matches. A row's size may be missing; if present it is once, few, many or a size class.

j_call | v_call | clone_size | d_call | cdr3_nt | cdr3_aa
TRBJ2-6 | TRBV9 | - | TRBD1 | TGTGCCAGCAGCCCCCGGGACAGGGGGGAGGCTGGGGCCAACGTCCTGACTTTC | CASSPRDRGEAGANVLTF
TRBJ2-7 | TRBV6-1 | once | - | TGTGCCAGCAGTGTCGTGGCTTCCCAGGCCGAGCAGTACTTC | CASSVVASQAEQYF
TRBJ2-2 | TRBV5-1 | - | TRBD2 | TGCGCCAGCAGGGGGACTAGCGGGAGAACCGGGGAGCTGTTTTTT | CASRGTSGRTGELFF
TRBJ2-7 | TRBV11-2 | - | - | TGTGCCAGCAGCCTCCGAGGTGACGTGGGGGCCTACGAGCAGTACTTC | CASSLRGDVGAYEQYF
TRBJ1-2 | TRBV19 | - | - | TGTGCCAGTAGCCTAAACGGGGGCCTCTATGGCTACACCTTC | CASSLNGGLYGYTF
TRBJ2-1 | TRBV28 | - | TRBD2 | TGTGCCAGCAGTTCAGATAGCGGGAGTCGGAGGGTTCGAGGCAATGAGCAGTTCTTC | CASSSDSGSRRVRGNEQFF
TRBJ2-7 | TRBV4-2 | - | - | TGTGCCAGCAGCCAAGAAAGGCGGCCAGTCCTCTACGAGCAGTACTTC | CASSQERRPVLYEQYF
TRBJ2-3 | TRBV4-1 | - | TRBD1 | TGCGCCAGCAGCCACGATGACCGGACAGGGGCGCAGTGTTTT | CASSHDDRTGAQCF
TRBJ1-5 | TRBV27 | - | - | TGTGCCAGCAGTTTAGTGCAGTCTACTCAGCCCCAGCATTTT | CASSLVQSTQPQHF
TRBJ2-3 | TRBV6-1 | - | - | TGTGCCAGCAGTGAACTCGCGGTTAGCACAGATACGCAGTATTTT | CASSELAVSTDTQYF
TRBJ1-4 | TRBV6-6 | - | TRBD1 | TGTGCCAGCAGTTACGTGACAGGGGGTGCTGAAAAACTGTTTTTT | CASSYVTGGAEKLFF
TRBJ2-3 | TRBV14 | - | - | TGTGCCAGCAGCCGCCGGTTTCAAGGAGATACGCAGTATTTT | CASSRRFQGDTQYF
TRBJ2-7 | TRBV28 | - | - | TGTGCCAGCAGTTTATCGGCGTTTGACAAATACGAGCAGTACTTC | CASSLSAFDKYEQYF
TRBJ1-5 | TRBV6-5 | - | TRBD1 | TGTGCCAGCAGTCTGACAGGGCTCAATCAGCCCCAGCATTTT | CASSLTGLNQPQHF
TRBJ2-5 | TRBV27 | - | - | TGTGCCAGCACAAGAATATCCGGGGAGACCCAGTACTTC | CASTRISGETQYF
TRBJ1-2 | TRBV27 | - | - | TGTGCCAGCAGTTCCGAGGGGGGTCGAGGCTACACCTTC | CASSSEGGRGYTF
TRBJ1-4 | TRBV5-1 | - | - | TGCGCCAGCAGCTTGGCCACTGGCATCCTTAATGAAAAACTGTTTTTT | CASSLATGILNEKLFF
TRBJ2-7 | TRBV5-1 | - | TRBD1 | TGCGCCAGCGGAAGGACAGGGGGCTCGTCCGAGCAGTACTTC | CASGRTGGSSEQYF
TRBJ2-3 | TRBV7-8 | - | TRBD2 | TGTGCCAGCAGCTTAGCGCTATTAGCGGGAGCAGATACGCAGTATTTT | CASSLALLAGADTQYF